The present TCR beta chain was sequenced within a study of blood T cell repertoires in COVID-19. Study context: From T cells, B-cell-depleted T cells, or PBMCs came the material, which was cDNA or gDNA.

J was trimmed by 5 bases and V by 2 bases; bases with no gene match: 10. The CDR3 consists of 18 residues. CDR1 MRHNA and CDR2 SNTAGT come from the germline V gene. As processed by the authors: From reference gene primer amplification, estimates of nucleated cell counts were derived. The method was immunoSEQ multiplex PCR; TCRdb's version includes in-frame clones alone and lacks a portion of them. D and trimming come from the DNA, and the V and J calls and clone size come from that table. The table includes more than 75,000 clones, roughly four fifths detected once. The clonotype comes from a human donor in a cohort sampled during active COVID-19. This chain joins TRBV6-4 and TRBJ1-6; 9 bases line up with TRBD1. Sequencing was done on a sample of peripheral blood. The CDR3, as DNA: TGTGCCAGCAGTGACGGGCTAACAGGGGGCGATCATAATTCACCCCTCCACTTT. As protein: CASSDGLTGGDHNSPLHF.